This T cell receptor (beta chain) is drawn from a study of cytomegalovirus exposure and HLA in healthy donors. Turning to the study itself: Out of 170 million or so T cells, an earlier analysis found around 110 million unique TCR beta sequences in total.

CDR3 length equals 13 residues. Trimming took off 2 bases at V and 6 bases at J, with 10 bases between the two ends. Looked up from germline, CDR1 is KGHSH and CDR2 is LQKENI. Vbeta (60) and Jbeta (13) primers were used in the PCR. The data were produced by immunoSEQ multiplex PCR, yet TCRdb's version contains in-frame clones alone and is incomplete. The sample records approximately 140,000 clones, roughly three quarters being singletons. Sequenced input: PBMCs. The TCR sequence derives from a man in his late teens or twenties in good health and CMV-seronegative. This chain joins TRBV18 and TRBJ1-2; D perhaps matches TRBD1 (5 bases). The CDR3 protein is CASSPMGGDGYTF. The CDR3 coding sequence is TGTGCCAGCTCACCAATGGGAGGGGATGGCTACACCTTC.